The present entry profiles one TCR beta chain with its context. The CDR3 length is 15 residues. The V end was cut by 0 bases, the J end by 2 bases, with 10 bases between. Germline CDR1 and CDR2: SGHNT and YYREEE (reference sequence). This record comes from a study of blood T cell repertoires in COVID-19. Turning to the study itself: Researchers got acute and convalescent COVID-19 samples from the United States, Italy and Spain. T cells, B-cell-depleted T cells, or PBMCs supplied cDNA or gDNA.

Original processing notes: It was from reference gene primer amplification that nucleated cell counts were estimated. Sequencing was performed with immunoSEQ multiplex PCR; in TCRdb, only in-frame clones are kept and a portion is missing. That table furnishes V, J and clone size, whereas the DNA furnished D and trimming. The table lists approximately 300,000 clones, approximately 85% of them singletons. The sequence derives from a woman aged 50 to 60 with acute or convalescent COVID-19. This sequence joins TRBV5-4 and TRBJ2-3; D may be TRBD1 (5 bases). What was sequenced was peripheral blood. Here the CDR3 DNA reads TGTGCCAGCAGCTTGGGGGGCGCTTACACAGATACGCAGTATTTT. This encodes CASSLGGAYTDTQYF.